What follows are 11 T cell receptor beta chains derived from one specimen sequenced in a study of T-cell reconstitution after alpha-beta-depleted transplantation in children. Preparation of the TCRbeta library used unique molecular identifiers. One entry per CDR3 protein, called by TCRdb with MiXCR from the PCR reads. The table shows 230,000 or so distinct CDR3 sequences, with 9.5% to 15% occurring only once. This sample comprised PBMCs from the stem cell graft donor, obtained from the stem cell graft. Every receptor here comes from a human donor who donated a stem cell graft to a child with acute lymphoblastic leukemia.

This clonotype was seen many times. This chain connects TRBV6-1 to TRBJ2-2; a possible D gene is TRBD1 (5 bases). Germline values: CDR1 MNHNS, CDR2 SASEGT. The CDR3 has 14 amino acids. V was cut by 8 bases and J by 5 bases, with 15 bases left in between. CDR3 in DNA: TGTGCCAGCTCAAGGGGATCGGTAACCGGGGAGCTGTTTTTT. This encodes CASSRGSVTGELFF.

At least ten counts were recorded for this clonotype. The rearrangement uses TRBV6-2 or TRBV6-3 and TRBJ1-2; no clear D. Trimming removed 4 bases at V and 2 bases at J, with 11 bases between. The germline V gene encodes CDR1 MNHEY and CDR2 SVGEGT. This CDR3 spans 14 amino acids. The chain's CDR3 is CASSSKRTNYGYTF. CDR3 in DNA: TGTGCCAGCAGTTCCAAAAGAACGAACTATGGCTACACCTTC.

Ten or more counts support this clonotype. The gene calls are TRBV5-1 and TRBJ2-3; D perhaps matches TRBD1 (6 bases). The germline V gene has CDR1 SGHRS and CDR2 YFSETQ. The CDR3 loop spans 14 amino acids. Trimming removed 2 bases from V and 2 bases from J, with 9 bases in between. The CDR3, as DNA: TGCGCCAGCAGCTTTGGACAGATCACAGATACGCAGTATTTT. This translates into CASSFGQITDTQYF.

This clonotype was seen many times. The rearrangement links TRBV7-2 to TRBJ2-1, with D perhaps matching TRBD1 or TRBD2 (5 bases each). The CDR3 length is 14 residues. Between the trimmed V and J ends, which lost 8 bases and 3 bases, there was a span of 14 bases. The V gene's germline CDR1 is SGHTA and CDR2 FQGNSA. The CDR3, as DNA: TGTGCCAGCTCCCCGGGGCGGCACTACAATGAGCAGTTCTTC. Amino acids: CASSPGRHYNEQFF.

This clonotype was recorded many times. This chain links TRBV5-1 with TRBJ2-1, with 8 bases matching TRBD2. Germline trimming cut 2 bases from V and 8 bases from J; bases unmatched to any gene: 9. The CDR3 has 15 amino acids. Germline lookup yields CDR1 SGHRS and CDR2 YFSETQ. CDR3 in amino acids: CASSFTGGLLDEQFF. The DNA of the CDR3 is TGCGCCAGCAGCTTTACGGGGGGGCTCCTAGATGAGCAGTTCTTC. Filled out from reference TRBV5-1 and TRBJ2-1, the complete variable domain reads KAGVTQTPRYLIKTRGQQVTLSCSPISGHRSVSWYQQTPGQGLQFLFEYFSETQRNKGNFPGRFSGRQFSNSRSEMNVSTLELGDSALYLCASSFTGGLLDEQFFGPGTRLTVL.

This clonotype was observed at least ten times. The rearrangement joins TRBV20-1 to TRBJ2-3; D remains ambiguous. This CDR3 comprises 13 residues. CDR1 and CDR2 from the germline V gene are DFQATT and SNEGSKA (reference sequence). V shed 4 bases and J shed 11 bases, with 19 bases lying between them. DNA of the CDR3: TGCAGTGCTACTTCTGATCTACCCGACGGGCAGTATTTT. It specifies CSATSDLPDGQYF.

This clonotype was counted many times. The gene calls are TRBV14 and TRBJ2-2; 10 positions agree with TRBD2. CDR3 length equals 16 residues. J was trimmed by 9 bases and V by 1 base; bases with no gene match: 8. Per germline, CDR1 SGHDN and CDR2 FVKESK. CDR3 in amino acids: CASSQGLAGGIRELFF. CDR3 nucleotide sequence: TGTGCCAGCAGCCAAGGACTAGCGGGTGGAATCCGGGAGCTGTTTTTT.

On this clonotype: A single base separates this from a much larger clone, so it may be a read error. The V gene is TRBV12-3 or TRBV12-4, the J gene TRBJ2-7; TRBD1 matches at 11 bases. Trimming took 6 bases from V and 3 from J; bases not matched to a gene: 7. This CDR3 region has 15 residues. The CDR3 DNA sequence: TGTGCCAGCAGCCTGACCGGGACAGGGGGCTACGAGCAGTACTTC. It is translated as CASSLTGTGGYEQYF.

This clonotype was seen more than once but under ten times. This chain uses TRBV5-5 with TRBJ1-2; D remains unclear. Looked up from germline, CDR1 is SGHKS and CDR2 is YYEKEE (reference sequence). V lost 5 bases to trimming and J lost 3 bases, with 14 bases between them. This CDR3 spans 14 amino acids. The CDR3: CASRPRGQDYGYTF. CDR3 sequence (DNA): TGTGCCAGCAGACCCCGCGGGCAGGACTATGGCTACACCTTC.

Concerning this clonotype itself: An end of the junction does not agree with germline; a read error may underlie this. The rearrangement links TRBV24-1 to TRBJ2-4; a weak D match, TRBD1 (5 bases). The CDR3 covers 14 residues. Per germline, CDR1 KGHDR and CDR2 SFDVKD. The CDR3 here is CATRQDRAKNSQYF. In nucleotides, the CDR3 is TGTGCCACCAGGCAAGACAGAGCCAAAAACAGTCAGTACTTC.

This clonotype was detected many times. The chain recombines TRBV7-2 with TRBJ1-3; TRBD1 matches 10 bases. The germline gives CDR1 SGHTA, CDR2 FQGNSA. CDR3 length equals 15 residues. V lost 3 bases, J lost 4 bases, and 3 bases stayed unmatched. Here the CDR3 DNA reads TGTGCCAGCAGCTTCCGACAGGGGGCCGGAAACACCATATATTTT. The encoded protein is CASSFRQGAGNTIYF.